These T cell receptor beta chains were read from a single sample in a study of CD8 T cells in ankylosing spondylitis. TCRdb recomputed calls from the 5' RACE reads with MiXCR, one row per CDR3 protein. The repertoire holds about 400,000 distinct CDR3 sequences, with 20% to 25% as singletons. Sample: blood, either unsorted or a sorted T cell fraction (not recorded which). These receptor sequences come from a male donor with ankylosing spondylitis. CDR3s include the opening cysteine and the closing phenylalanine or tryptophan. A D gene is named only where the DNA matches it firmly. Where a row states a size, it is once, few, many or the class of an expanded clone; other rows omit it.

CDR3 length,V gene,clone size,D gene,J gene,CDR3 protein,CDR3 DNA
13,TRBV4-3,few,TRBD1,TRBJ1-1,CASSQVWGTAAFF,TGCGCCAGCAGCCAAGTTTGGGGGACAGCAGCTTTCTTT
14,TRBV18,.,.,TRBJ1-2,CASSPLPGAYGYTF,TGTGCCAGCTCACCACTTCCGGGGGCCTATGGCTACACCTTC
15,TRBV20-1,few,TRBD1,TRBJ1-5,CSAREQGMPNQPQHF,TGCAGTGCTAGAGAACAGGGGATGCCCAATCAGCCCCAGCATTTT
13,TRBV10-3,.,.,TRBJ2-5,CAISEGRSETQYF,TGTGCCATCAGTGAGGGGAGAAGTGAGACCCAGTACTTC
15,TRBV6-2/TRBV6-3,.,.,TRBJ2-1,CASSDFEDSSNEQFF,TGTGCCAGCAGTGACTTTGAGGACTCGTCCAATGAGCAGTTCTTC
13,TRBV29-1,.,.,TRBJ1-1,CSVALQVNTEAFF,TGCAGCGTTGCCTTGCAGGTGAACACTGAAGCTTTCTTT
17,TRBV7-2,.,TRBD2,TRBJ2-1,CASSWTSGRPSYNEQFF,TGTGCCAGCAGCTGGACTAGCGGGAGGCCCTCCTACAATGAGCAGTTCTTC
14,TRBV7-2,.,.,TRBJ2-7,CASSLDLSSYEQYF,TGTGCCAGCAGCTTAGATTTGAGCTCCTACGAGCAGTACTTC
13,TRBV7-9,many,TRBD1,TRBJ2-3,CASRRGQADTQYF,TGTGCCAGCAGAAGGGGGCAGGCAGATACGCAGTATTTT
12,TRBV5-1,few,.,TRBJ2-7,CASRDIPYEQYF,TGCGCCAGCCGGGACATCCCCTACGAGCAGTACTTC
14,TRBV29-1,.,TRBD1,TRBJ1-2,CSVDRTGTGDGYTF,TGCAGCGTTGACCGGACCGGGACAGGGGATGGCTACACCTTC
13,TRBV29-1,many,.,TRBJ1-1,CSVEEGGDTEAFF,TGCAGCGTTGAAGAGGGGGGAGACACTGAAGCTTTCTTT
18,TRBV20-1,.,TRBD2,TRBJ2-4,CSARPGLAGDLAKNIQYF,TGCAGTGCTAGACCAGGTTTAGCGGGAGATCTAGCCAAAAACATTCAGTACTTC
12,TRBV25-1,.,.,TRBJ2-7,CASSVTGDEQYF,TGTGCCAGCAGTGTAACGGGGGACGAGCAGTACTTC
17,TRBV11-2,few,.,TRBJ2-7,CASSLDWGVGLYYEQYF,TGTGCCAGCAGCTTAGACTGGGGGGTCGGTCTCTACTACGAGCAGTACTTC
15,TRBV12-3/TRBV12-4,few,.,TRBJ2-2,CASSLFTGFTGELFF,TGTGCCAGCAGTTTATTTACAGGGTTCACCGGGGAGCTGTTTTTT
15,TRBV5-1,few,.,TRBJ2-2,CASSLDSTNTGELFF,TGCGCCAGCAGCTTGGACTCTACGAACACCGGGGAGCTGTTTTTT
14,TRBV5-1,few,.,TRBJ2-7,CASSKTADSYEQYF,TGCGCCAGCAGTAAGACTGCGGACTCCTACGAGCAGTACTTC
16,TRBV12-3/TRBV12-4,.,.,TRBJ2-2,CASSLHGARVTGELFF,TGTGCCAGCAGTTTACATGGGGCGCGGGTAACCGGGGAGCTGTTTTTT
14,TRBV28,few,.,TRBJ1-2,CASSRQRTMVGYTF,TGTGCCAGCAGTCGACAGAGAACTATGGTGGGCTACACCTTC
13,TRBV20-1,.,TRBD1,TRBJ2-2,CSASPTGWGELFF,TGCAGTGCTAGCCCGACAGGGTGGGGGGAGCTGTTTTTT
14,TRBV3-1,.,.,TRBJ1-1,CASTFAGKSTEAFF,TGTGCCAGCACCTTCGCCGGGAAGAGCACTGAAGCTTTCTTT
13,TRBV24-1,few,.,TRBJ2-1,CATSDRGGSEQFF,TGTGCCACCAGTGACCGAGGGGGATCTGAGCAGTTCTTC
15,TRBV7-3,few,.,TRBJ1-1,CASSDQGRGNTEAFF,TGTGCCAGCAGCGATCAGGGGCGGGGGAACACTGAAGCTTTCTTT
14,TRBV4-1,few,.,TRBJ2-7,CASSQPVSRHEQYF,TGCGCCAGCAGCCAACCAGTTAGCCGTCACGAGCAGTACTTC
14,TRBV28,.,TRBD2,TRBJ2-7,CASPGPGLAREQYF,TGTGCCAGCCCCGGCCCGGGACTAGCTCGCGAGCAGTACTTC
13,TRBV5-6,few,TRBD1,TRBJ1-2,CASTRGQGDGYTF,TGTGCCAGCACCCGAGGACAGGGAGATGGCTACACCTTC
13,TRBV2,.,.,TRBJ2-3,CASNRDLQDTQYF,TGTGCCAGCAACAGGGACCTCCAGGATACGCAGTATTTT
13,TRBV5-1,.,.,TRBJ2-5,CASSSREWETQYF,TGCGCCAGCAGCTCCCGGGAGTGGGAGACCCAGTACTTC
16,TRBV20-1,.,.,TRBJ2-3,CSASSGTGVGTDTQYF,TGCAGTGCTAGCAGCGGAACAGGCGTAGGAACAGATACGCAGTATTTT
16,TRBV18,few,TRBD2,TRBJ2-2,CASSAPGLAGTGELFF,TGTGCCAGCTCAGCTCCGGGACTAGCGGGCACCGGGGAGCTGTTTTTT
16,TRBV5-1,many,TRBD2,TRBJ2-1,CASSPDTSGRANEQFF,TGCGCCAGCAGCCCGGACACTAGCGGGAGGGCCAATGAGCAGTTCTTC
13,TRBV12-3/TRBV12-4,.,TRBD1,TRBJ2-7,CASSKGTAYEQYF,TGTGCCAGCAGCAAGGGGACAGCCTACGAGCAGTACTTC
14,TRBV20-1,.,TRBD1,TRBJ2-1,CSLGDRGRYNEQFF,TGCAGCCTCGGTGACAGGGGAAGATACAATGAGCAGTTCTTC
16,TRBV6-5,.,.,TRBJ2-7,CASSYSTTGLGYEQYF,TGTGCCAGCAGTTACTCGACAACAGGGTTAGGCTACGAGCAGTACTTC
14,TRBV6-5,.,.,TRBJ1-5,CASSYRGPDQPQHF,TGTGCCAGCAGTTACAGGGGACCGGATCAGCCCCAGCATTTT
13,TRBV2,.,.,TRBJ1-1,CASRPGRGTEAFF,TGTGCCAGCAGACCAGGGAGAGGGACTGAAGCTTTCTTT
14,TRBV3-1,few,TRBD2,TRBJ2-7,CASSRAGGLTEQYF,TGTGCCAGCAGCAGGGCGGGAGGGCTTACGGAGCAGTACTTC
14,TRBV5-1,few,.,TRBJ2-7,CASGRRGGSYEQYF,TGCGCCAGCGGCCGCCGGGGCGGCTCCTACGAGCAGTACTTC
16,TRBV7-3,few,TRBD2,TRBJ2-1,CASSLTRTSGRSEQFF,TGTGCCAGCAGCTTAACGCGTACTAGCGGGAGGAGTGAGCAGTTCTTC
15,TRBV5-1,.,.,TRBJ2-5,CASSLARGYQETQYF,TGCGCCAGCAGCTTGGCCCGGGGGTACCAAGAGACCCAGTACTTC
13,TRBV5-1,.,.,TRBJ2-7,CASSYGQPYEQYF,TGCGCCAGCAGTTATGGACAGCCCTACGAGCAGTACTTC
13,TRBV6-5,.,.,TRBJ1-2,CASSYSPEMGYTF,TGTGCCAGCAGTTACTCCCCTGAAATGGGCTACACCTTC
17,TRBV4-1,few,TRBD2,TRBJ2-4,CASSQDSGLELGNIQYF,TGCGCCAGCAGCCAAGATAGCGGACTAGAGTTGGGCAACATTCAGTACTTC